The clone carrying this TCR beta chain was observed a handful of times. The antigen remains unidentified. The data derive from a study of vaccination and CD4 T cells after COVID-19. At the Johns Hopkins FTIC core, DNA taken from cultured CD4+ T cells was sequenced by way of the Oncomine TCR Beta short-read assay. Using the QIAamp micro DNA kit, genomic DNA was extracted from the CD4+ T cells that had been cultured. TCRdb recomputed calls from the PCR reads with MiXCR, one row per CDR3 protein. The table records about 7,500 distinct CDR3 sequences, 43% of them present only once. Described treatment: roughly ten-day PBMC culture with coronavirus spike peptide pools or control peptides (ViraFEST assay). The unexposed donor gave CD4+ T cells before the COVID-19 pandemic (2011-2018). ViraFEST expanded antigen-specific T cells with peptide pools, then sequenced TCRs. Roughly 2.1 million PBMCs went into each well for culture with roughly 10 IU/ml IL-2 and 10 ug/ml peptide pools.

V was shortened by 6 bases and J by 6 bases, with 8 bases between the two germline ends. The V gene's germline CDR1 is LNHDA and CDR2 SQIVND (reference sequence). The CDR3 extends over 12 amino acids. Sequenced material: CD4+ T cells from blood, cultured in vitro. V and J are TRBV19 and TRBJ2-2; D is uncertain. This sequence was found in a human donor in good health. The CDR3 DNA is TGTGCCAGTAGGGCCTTCTCCGGGGAGCTGTTTTTT. Amino acid sequence: CASRAFSGELFF.